This T cell receptor beta chain was captured by sequencing in a study of T cell responses to AZD1222 COVID-19 vaccine. Looking at the study overall: Second doses that came at about 4 or about 12 weeks were put together. Study observations and caveats: The study identified only 6 or 7 AZD1222 recipients as seropositive at baseline.

V was pared by 0 bases and J by 8 bases, with 10 bases between. CDR1 KGHSH and CDR2 LQKENI come from the germline V gene. CDR3 length equals 13 residues. This clone was recorded a few times. As yet, its antigen is unknown. The sample holds other DNA sequences that translate to the same CDR3. Only in-frame clones appear in the TCRdb table, and some are missing; sequencing was by immunoSEQ multiplex PCR. The table lists about 180,000 clones, 90% of them singletons. The sequence was obtained from an adult in good health. The rearrangement uses TRBV18 and TRBJ1-2; TRBD1 is a possible D gene (6 bases). Sequencing used peripheral blood, obtained on day 0 of AZD1222 vaccination. CDR3 DNA: TGTGCCAGCTCACCACCTGGGGGGGCCGGCTACACCTTC. It specifies CASSPPGGAGYTF.